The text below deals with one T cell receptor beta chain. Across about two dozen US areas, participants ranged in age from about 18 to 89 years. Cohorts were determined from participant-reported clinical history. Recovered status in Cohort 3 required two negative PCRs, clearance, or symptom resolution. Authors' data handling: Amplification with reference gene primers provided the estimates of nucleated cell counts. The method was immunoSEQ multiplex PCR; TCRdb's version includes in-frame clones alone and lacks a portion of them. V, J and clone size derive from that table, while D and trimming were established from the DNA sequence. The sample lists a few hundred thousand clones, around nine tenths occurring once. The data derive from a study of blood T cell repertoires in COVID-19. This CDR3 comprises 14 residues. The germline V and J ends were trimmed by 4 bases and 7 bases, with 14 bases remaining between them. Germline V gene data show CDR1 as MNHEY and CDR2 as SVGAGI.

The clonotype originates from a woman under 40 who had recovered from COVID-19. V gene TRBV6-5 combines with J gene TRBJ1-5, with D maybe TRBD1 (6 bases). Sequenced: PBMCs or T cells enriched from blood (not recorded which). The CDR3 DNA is TGTGCCAGCAGTTTCCAACAGGGTAGACAGCCCCAGCATTTT. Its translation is CASSFQQGRQPQHF.